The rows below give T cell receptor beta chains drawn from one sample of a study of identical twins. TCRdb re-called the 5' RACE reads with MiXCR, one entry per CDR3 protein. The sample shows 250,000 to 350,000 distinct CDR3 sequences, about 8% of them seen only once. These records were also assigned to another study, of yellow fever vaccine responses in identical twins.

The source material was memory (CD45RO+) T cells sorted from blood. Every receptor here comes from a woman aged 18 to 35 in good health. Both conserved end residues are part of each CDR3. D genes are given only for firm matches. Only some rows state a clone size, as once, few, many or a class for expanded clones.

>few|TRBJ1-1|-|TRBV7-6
CASSLHGPNTEAFF
TGTGCCAGCAGCTTACACGGCCCGAACACTGAAGCTTTCTTT
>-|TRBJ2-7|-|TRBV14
CASSHPILAIHSYEQYF
TGTGCCAGCAGCCACCCCATACTAGCCATCCACTCCTACGAGCAGTACTTC
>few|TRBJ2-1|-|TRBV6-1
CASSEAVLGGYNEQFF
TGTGCCAGCAGTGAAGCGGTTCTAGGGGGCTACAATGAGCAGTTCTTC
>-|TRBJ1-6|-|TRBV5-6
CASSLAPPDNSPLHF
TGTGCCAGCAGCTTGGCACCGCCAGATAATTCACCCCTCCACTTT
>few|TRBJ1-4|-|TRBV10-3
CAISRTATNEKLFF
TGTGCCATCAGTCGCACGGCAACTAATGAAAAACTGTTTTTT
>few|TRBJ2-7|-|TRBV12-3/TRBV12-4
CASRATSAGNEQYF
TGTGCCAGCAGGGCCACCAGCGCCGGGAACGAGCAGTACTTC
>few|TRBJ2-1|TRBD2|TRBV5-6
CASSQVLTSGYNEQFF
TGTGCCAGCAGCCAGGTACTGACTAGCGGATACAATGAGCAGTTCTTC
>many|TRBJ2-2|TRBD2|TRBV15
CATSRLAGEGQNTGELFF
TGTGCCACCAGCAGACTAGCGGGAGAGGGGCAGAACACCGGGGAGCTGTTTTTT
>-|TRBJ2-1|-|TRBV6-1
CASSGQDRSEQFF
TGTGCCAGCAGTGGGCAGGATCGTAGTGAGCAGTTCTTC
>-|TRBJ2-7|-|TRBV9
CASSVGSSGGSYEQYF
TGTGCCAGCAGCGTAGGAAGTAGCGGAGGGTCCTACGAGCAGTACTTC
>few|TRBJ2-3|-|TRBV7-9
CASSLAPPTDTQYF
TGTGCCAGCAGCTTAGCACCCCCTACAGATACGCAGTATTTT
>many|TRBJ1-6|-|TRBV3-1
CATRPGSYNSPLHF
TGTGCCACCCGGCCCGGCTCCTATAATTCACCCCTCCACTTT
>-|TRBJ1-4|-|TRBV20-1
CSARATNEKLFF
TGCAGTGCCCGGGCGACTAATGAAAAACTGTTTTTT
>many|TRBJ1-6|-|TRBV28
CASSLANNSPLHF
TGTGCCAGCAGTTTGGCCAATAATTCACCCCTCCACTTT
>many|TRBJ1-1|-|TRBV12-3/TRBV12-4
CASSWGGDTEAFF
TGTGCCAGCAGCTGGGGCGGTGACACTGAAGCTTTCTTT
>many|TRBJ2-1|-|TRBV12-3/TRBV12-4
CASSPDDEQFF
TGTGCCAGCAGCCCCGATGATGAGCAGTTCTTC
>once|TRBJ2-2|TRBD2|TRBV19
CASSHLGTSGGANTGELFF
TGTGCCAGTAGCCATTTGGGGACTAGCGGGGGGGCCAACACCGGGGAGCTGTTTTTT
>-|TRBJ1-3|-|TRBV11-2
CASSLSWGARGNTIYF
TGTGCCAGCAGCTTATCCTGGGGGGCTAGAGGAAACACCATATATTTT
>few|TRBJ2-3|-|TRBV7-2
CASSNRDSTDTQYF
TGTGCCAGCAGCAACAGGGATAGCACAGATACGCAGTATTTT
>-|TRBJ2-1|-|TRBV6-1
CASSELIGGALNEQFF
TGTGCCAGCAGTGAGCTGATTGGGGGGGCGCTCAATGAGCAGTTCTTC
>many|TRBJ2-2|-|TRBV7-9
CASSVRGDGELFF
TGTGCCAGCAGCGTCCGGGGTGACGGGGAGCTGTTTTTT
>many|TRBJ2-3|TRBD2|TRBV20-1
CSASPPGGATDTQYF
TGCAGTGCGAGCCCACCGGGGGGGGCCACAGATACGCAGTATTTT
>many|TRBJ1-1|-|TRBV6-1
CASSTQVSNTEAFF
TGTGCCAGCAGTACACAGGTCTCGAACACTGAAGCTTTCTTT
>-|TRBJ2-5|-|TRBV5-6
CASSLVGTSQETQYF
TGTGCCAGCAGCTTGGTCGGAACCTCTCAAGAGACCCAGTACTTC
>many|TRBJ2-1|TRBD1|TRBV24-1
CATSDLTPGQYNEQFF
TGTGCCACCAGTGATTTGACCCCGGGACAGTACAATGAGCAGTTCTTC
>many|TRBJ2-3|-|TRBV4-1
CASSQDGQNTDTQYF
TGCGCCAGCAGCCAAGATGGGCAGAACACAGATACGCAGTATTTT
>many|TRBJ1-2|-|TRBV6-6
CASRNDYYGYTF
TGTGCCAGCAGAAACGATTACTATGGCTACACCTTC
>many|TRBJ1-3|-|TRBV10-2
CASSLGRGVPGNTIYF
TGCGCCAGCTCCCTGGGACGCGGCGTCCCTGGAAACACCATATATTTT
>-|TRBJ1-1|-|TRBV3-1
CASSPSTRGNTEAFF
TGTGCCAGCAGCCCCTCGACAAGGGGCAACACTGAAGCTTTCTTT
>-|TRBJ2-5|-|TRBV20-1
CSAPHGEETQYF
TGCAGTGCCCCCCATGGGGAAGAGACCCAGTACTTC
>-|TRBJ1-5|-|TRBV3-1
CAICPTGGTHYSNQPQHF
TGTGCCATCTGTCCTACGGGGGGGACACATTATAGCAATCAGCCCCAGCATTTT
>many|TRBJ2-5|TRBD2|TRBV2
CASSAGTRGGETQYF
TGTGCCAGCAGTGCAGGGACTAGGGGTGGGGAGACCCAGTACTTC
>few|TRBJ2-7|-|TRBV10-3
CAISGQGYEQYF
TGTGCCATCAGTGGGCAGGGGTACGAGCAGTACTTC
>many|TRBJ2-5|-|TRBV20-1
CSPGRDQETQYF
TGCAGTCCGGGACGCGACCAAGAGACCCAGTACTTC
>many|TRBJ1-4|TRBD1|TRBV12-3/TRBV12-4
CASSSRTGEGEKLFF
TGTGCCAGCAGTTCAAGGACAGGGGAGGGGGAAAAACTGTTTTTT
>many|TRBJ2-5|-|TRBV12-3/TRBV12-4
CASTLGVKETQYF
TGTGCCAGCACCTTAGGGGTGAAAGAGACCCAGTACTTC
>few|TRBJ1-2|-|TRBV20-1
CSARDRGGNYGYTF
TGCAGTGCTAGAGATAGGGGGGGAAACTATGGCTACACCTTC
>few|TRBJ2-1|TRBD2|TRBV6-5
CASSYVGGLGSEQFF
TGTGCCAGCAGTTATGTGGGAGGGCTGGGAAGTGAGCAGTTCTTC
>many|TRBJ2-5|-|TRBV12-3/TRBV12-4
CASTSRGRAETQYF
TGTGCCAGCACGTCGCGGGGCCGAGCGGAGACCCAGTACTTC
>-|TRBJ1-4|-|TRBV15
CATSPRDGANEKLFF
TGTGCCACCAGCCCCCGCGACGGGGCTAATGAAAAACTGTTTTTT
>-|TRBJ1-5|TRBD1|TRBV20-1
CSVPRDRGDVQPQHF
TGCAGTGTTCCCCGGGACAGGGGGGACGTCCAGCCCCAGCATTTT
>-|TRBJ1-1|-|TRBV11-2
CASSLGVEEAFF
TGTGCCAGCAGCTTAGGGGTAGAAGAAGCTTTCTTT
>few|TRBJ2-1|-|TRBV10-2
CASSESFSGVGRRVQFF
TGCGCCAGCAGTGAGTCGTTTAGTGGTGTCGGGAGAAGGGTGCAGTTCTTC
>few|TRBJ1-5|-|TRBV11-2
CASSLGGDRPQHF
TGTGCCAGCAGCTTAGGGGGGGATAGGCCCCAGCATTTT
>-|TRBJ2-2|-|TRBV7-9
CASSTLDTGELFF
TGTGCCAGCAGCACATTAGACACCGGGGAGCTGTTTTTT
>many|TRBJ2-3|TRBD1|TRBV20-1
CSAIPWTGTAASTDTQYF
TGCAGTGCTATCCCTTGGACCGGGACAGCAGCGAGCACAGATACGCAGTATTTT
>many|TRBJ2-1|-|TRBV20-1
CSARVPPGKQFF
TGCAGTGCTAGGGTCCCACCGGGAAAGCAGTTCTTC
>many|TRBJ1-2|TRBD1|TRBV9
CASSPQTGIRYGYTF
TGTGCCAGCAGCCCCCAGACAGGGATTCGCTATGGCTACACCTTC
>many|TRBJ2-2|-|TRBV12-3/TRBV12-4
CASSITGELFF
TGTGCCAGCAGCATAACCGGGGAGCTGTTTTTT
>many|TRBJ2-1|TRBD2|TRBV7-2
CASSSRSGGGNNEQFF
TGTGCCAGCAGCTCACGTAGCGGGGGGGGGAACAATGAGCAGTTCTTC
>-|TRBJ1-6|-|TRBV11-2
CASSSVVVDSPLHF
TGTGCCAGCAGCTCCGTAGTCGTTGATTCACCCCTCCACTTT
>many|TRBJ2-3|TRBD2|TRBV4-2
CASSQARLAGGTDTQYF
TGTGCCAGCAGCCAAGCAAGGCTAGCGGGGGGCACAGATACGCAGTATTTT
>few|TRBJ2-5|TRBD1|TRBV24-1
CATSGGGLGETQYF
TGTGCCACCAGTGGAGGGGGCCTTGGAGAGACCCAGTACTTC